The rows below give T cell receptor beta chains drawn from one sample of a study of shared clonotypes between healthy human individuals. Only in-frame clones appear in the TCRdb table, and some are missing; sequencing was by immunoSEQ multiplex PCR. The table has under 600,000 clones, more than 95% seen once. The specimen was naive CD8+ T cells sorted from blood. The receptors stem from a man aged 25-45 years in good health. CDR3s include the opening cysteine and the closing phenylalanine or tryptophan. The D gene is left open where the match is weak. The size field is filled for only some rows; it gives once, few, many or a size class.

- | TRBJ2-7 | TRBV5-1 | - | CASSLILGVHEQYF | TGCGCCAGCAGCTTGATTTTAGGGGTCCACGAGCAGTACTTC
- | TRBJ2-6 | TRBV11-2 | - | CASSSGESGANVLTF | TGTGCCAGCAGCTCGGGGGAGTCTGGGGCCAACGTCCTGACTTTC
- | TRBJ2-5 | TRBV7-9 | - | CASSPTRGPNQETQYF | TGTGCCAGCAGCCCGACTCGGGGGCCAAACCAAGAGACCCAGTACTTC
- | TRBJ2-1 | TRBV29-1 | - | CSATERNLNEQFF | TGCAGCGCAACGGAGCGGAACTTGAATGAGCAGTTCTTC
- | TRBJ2-7 | TRBV7-2 | - | CASSLPGISYEQYF | TGTGCCAGCAGCTTGCCTGGGATATCCTACGAGCAGTACTTC
- | TRBJ2-1 | TRBV11-1 | TRBD2 | CASSQGLAVYNEQFF | TGTGCCAGCAGCCAGGGACTAGCGGTATACAATGAGCAGTTCTTC
- | TRBJ2-1 | TRBV28 | - | CASRPPGSAPNEQFF | TGTGCCAGCAGACCCCCGGGATCAGCGCCCAATGAGCAGTTCTTC
- | TRBJ2-1 | TRBV2 | - | CASSEFPGPSYNEQFF | TGTGCCAGCAGTGAATTTCCGGGACCCTCCTACAATGAGCAGTTCTTC
- | TRBJ2-5 | TRBV30 | TRBD1 | CAWSDGTAQETQYF | TGTGCCTGGAGTGACGGGACAGCCCAAGAGACCCAGTACTTC
- | TRBJ2-1 | TRBV28 | TRBD2 | CASSLMHGLDDYNEQFF | TGTGCCAGCAGTCTCATGCACGGACTAGATGACTACAATGAGCAGTTCTTC
- | TRBJ2-5 | TRBV11-2 | TRBD1 | CASSPRTGGQETQYF | TGTGCCAGCAGCCCGCGGACAGGGGGACAAGAGACCCAGTACTTC
- | TRBJ1-4 | TRBV7-9 | - | CASSPSIDEKLFF | TGTGCCAGCAGCCCTTCCATCGATGAAAAACTGTTTTTT
- | TRBJ2-7 | TRBV5-4 | - | CASSGRSGSSYEQYF | TGTGCCAGCAGCGGACGGTCCGGGAGCTCCTACGAGCAGTACTTC
- | TRBJ1-2 | TRBV29-1 | TRBD1 | CSVTNRDRTLSNYGYTF | TGCAGCGTAACTAACCGGGACAGGACCCTTTCTAACTATGGCTACACCTTC
- | TRBJ1-3 | TRBV2 | - | CASSAEGNTIYF | TGTGCCAGCAGCGCAGAGGGAAACACCATATATTTT
once | TRBJ2-7 | TRBV15 | - | CATSSVGYEQYF | TGTGCCACCAGCAGTGTCGGGTACGAGCAGTACTTC
- | TRBJ1-2 | TRBV7-2 | - | CASSPGQIGYGYTF | TGTGCCAGCAGCCCAGGACAGATAGGCTATGGCTACACCTTC
- | TRBJ2-1 | TRBV29-1 | TRBD2 | CSVTSGHMEQFF | TGCAGCGTTACTAGCGGCCACATGGAGCAGTTCTTC
- | TRBJ2-1 | TRBV5-5 | TRBD2 | CASTSGRADEQFF | TGTGCCAGCACGAGCGGGAGGGCGGATGAGCAGTTCTTC